One and the same sample provided the 5 T cell receptor beta chains below, sequenced in a study. Cells sorted as Tregs were CD4+, CD25+ and CD127-/low. TCRdb independently ran MiXCR on the 5' RACE reads; one entry per CDR3 protein. In the table there are 10,000 or so distinct CDR3 sequences, about a quarter of which are singletons. The sample comprised Tregs sorted from blood. The receptors shown here come from a female donor with breast cancer.

Concerning this clonotype: Mismatch with germline at one junction end may stem from a read error. The rearrangement uses TRBV4-2 and TRBJ2-1; the match to TRBD1 covers 8 bases. This CDR3 contains 14 residues. CDR1 and CDR2 from the germline V gene are LGHNA and YNFKEQ. CDR3 in amino acids: CAGSPGGTYNEQFF. CDR3 nucleotide sequence: TGTGCCGGCAGTCCAGGGGGCACCTACAATGAGCAGTTCTTC.

Note on this clonotype: A read error is possible here, since a much larger clone lies one base away. This CDR3 is CAWSRGTINYGYTF. CDR3 sequence (DNA): TGTGCCTGGAGTAGAGGGACGATCAACTATGGCTACACCTTC. The J gene is TRBJ1-2, the V gene TRBV30, with D perhaps TRBD1 (5 bases). Germline assignment: CDR1 GTSNPN and CDR2 SVGIG (reference sequence). This CDR3 has 14 amino acids. V lost 2 bases and J 2 bases, leaving 12 bases between the germline ends.

On this clonotype: A read error may produce the germline difference seen at one junction end. This chain links TRBV24-1 with TRBJ2-1; 8 positions agree with TRBD2. CDR1 and CDR2 (germline): KGHDR, SFDVKD. The CDR3 has 18 amino acids. CDR3 protein: CATSGETSGKSSYSEQFF. CDR3 nucleotides: TGTGCCACCAGTGGGGAAACTAGCGGAAAGAGCTCCTACAGTGAGCAGTTCTTC.

This clonotype was recorded many times. The rearrangement links TRBV20-1 to TRBJ2-7; possibly TRBD1 for D (5 bases). Germline CDR1 reads DFQATT; CDR2 reads SNEGSKA (reference sequence). The CDR3 is 13 residues long. Trimming pared 3 bases from V and 2 bases from J, leaving 11 bases between. The CDR3 nucleotides are TGCAGTGCTAGGCAGCGACAGACCTACGAGCAGTACTTC. This encodes CSARQRQTYEQYF.

Comment on this clonotype: A much larger clonotype is one base distant, so this may be a read error. The chain couples TRBV20-1 to TRBJ2-7; D uncertain. The CDR3 runs 14 residues. In germline, CDR1 is DFQATT, CDR2 SNEGSKA (reference sequence). CDR3 DNA: TGCAGTGCTGCACCGATTGATCATTCCTACGGGCAGTACTTC. This gives the protein CSAAPIDHSYGQYF.